A selection of T cell receptor beta chains follows, all from one sample in a study of shared clonotypes between healthy human individuals. Only in-frame clones appear in the TCRdb table, and some are missing; sequencing was by immunoSEQ multiplex PCR. In the table there are 1.5 million to 2.5 million clones, about 95% of which are singletons. Sequencing was carried out using naive CD8+ T cells sorted from blood. These TCRs come from a man aged 18 to 30 in good health. Both conserved end residues are part of each CDR3.

cdr3_aa | j_call | v_call
CASSQAAGITDTQYF | TRBJ2-3 | TRBV4-1
CASSPGTGMGEQYF | TRBJ2-7 | TRBV27
CASSSGGGEQYF | TRBJ2-7 | TRBV5-6
CSVGSGQNTEAFF | TRBJ1-1 | TRBV29-1
CASSVGAGVEYNEQFF | TRBJ2-1 | TRBV9
CASSYSLAGVEQYF | TRBJ2-7 | TRBV6-5
CASSSTPNSPLHF | TRBJ1-6 | TRBV7-2
CASSILKNTEAFF | TRBJ1-1 | TRBV19
CASSLVSGGRETQYF | TRBJ2-5 | TRBV7-9
CASSPDYYEQYF | TRBJ2-7 | TRBV6-6
CASSFTGQAGEQYF | TRBJ2-7 | TRBV5-6
CASSAVEGGVDEQYF | TRBJ2-7 | TRBV7-9
CASRPTGRYEQYF | TRBJ2-7 | TRBV5-1
CASSTGHLTDTQYF | TRBJ2-3 | TRBV27
CSVLTVTGTSGNTIYF | TRBJ1-3 | TRBV29-1
CATLGTGAHEQYF | TRBJ2-7 | TRBV28
CSVEDWREASYEQYF | TRBJ2-7 | TRBV29-1
CASSSAGTAGTYEQYF | TRBJ2-7 | TRBV7-6
CSALTGASYEQYF | TRBJ2-7 | TRBV29-1
CASSKKGTGNEKLFF | TRBJ1-4 | TRBV19
CASSPNERHEQYF | TRBJ2-7 | TRBV6-6
CASSGQGREYEQYF | TRBJ2-7 | TRBV2
CASSPGLAEYEQYF | TRBJ2-7 | TRBV9
CASSYPRGPPYSNQPQHF | TRBJ1-5 | TRBV6-7
CASSVDGSSYNSPLHF | TRBJ1-6 | TRBV9
CASSGTGDLYNSPLHF | TRBJ1-6 | TRBV2
CASSSSGPAQYF | TRBJ2-3 | TRBV27
CASSPPRSSKDTQYF | TRBJ2-3 | TRBV7-9
CASSGEPQGVANSPLHF | TRBJ1-6 | TRBV2
CSVGQTGTDNYEQYF | TRBJ2-7 | TRBV29-1
CASSLGPEQPEFF | TRBJ2-1 | TRBV7-9
CASSWNRGEQYF | TRBJ2-7 | TRBV27
CASSQEGPSGGYEQYF | TRBJ2-7 | TRBV4-2